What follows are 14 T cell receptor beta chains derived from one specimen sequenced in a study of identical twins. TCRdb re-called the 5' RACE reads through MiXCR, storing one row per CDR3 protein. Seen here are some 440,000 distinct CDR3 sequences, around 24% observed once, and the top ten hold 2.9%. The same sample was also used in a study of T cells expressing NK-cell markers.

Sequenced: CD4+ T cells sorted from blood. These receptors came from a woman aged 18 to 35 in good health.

The CDR3, as DNA: TGTGCCAGCAGCTTTCAGAACACCGGGGAGCTGTTTTTT. Its translation: CASSFQNTGELFF. V usage is TRBV5-8 and J usage is TRBJ2-2; no reliable D call. The CDR3 contains 13 residues. Trimming left V 2 bases short and J 1 base short, with 3 bases between. From germline, CDR1 is SGHTS and CDR2 YDEGEE.

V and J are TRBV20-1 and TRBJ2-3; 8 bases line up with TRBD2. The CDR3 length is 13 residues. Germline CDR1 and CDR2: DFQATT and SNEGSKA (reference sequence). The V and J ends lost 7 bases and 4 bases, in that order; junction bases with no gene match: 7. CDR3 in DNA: TGCAGTGTTCGCCTAGCGGGCTCAGATACGCAGTATTTT. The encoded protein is CSVRLAGSDTQYF.

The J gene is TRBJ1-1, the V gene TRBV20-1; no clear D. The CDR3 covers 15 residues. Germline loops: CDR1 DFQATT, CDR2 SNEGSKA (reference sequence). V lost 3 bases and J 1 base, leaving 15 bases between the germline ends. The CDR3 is CSASIFSVANTEAFF. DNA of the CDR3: TGCAGTGCTAGTATCTTCTCCGTCGCGAACACTGAAGCTTTCTTT.

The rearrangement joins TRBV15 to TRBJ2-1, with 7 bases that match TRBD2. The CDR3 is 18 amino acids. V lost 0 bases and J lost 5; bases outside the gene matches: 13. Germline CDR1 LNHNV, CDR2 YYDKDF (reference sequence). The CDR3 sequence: CATSRDGREEFFHNEQFF. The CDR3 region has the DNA TGTGCCACCAGCAGAGATGGCCGGGAGGAGTTCTTCCACAATGAGCAGTTCTTC.

The chain's CDR3 is CASSLLGGGRTDTQYF. CDR3 bases: TGCGCCAGCAGCCTCCTGGGCGGAGGGAGAACAGATACGCAGTATTTT. The rearrangement joins TRBV4-3 to TRBJ2-3, with D possibly TRBD2 on 6 matching bases. Germline V gene lookup returns CDR1 LGHNA and CDR2 YSLEER. V gave up 4 bases and J gave up 3 bases, with 17 bases separating them. The CDR3 extends over 16 amino acids.

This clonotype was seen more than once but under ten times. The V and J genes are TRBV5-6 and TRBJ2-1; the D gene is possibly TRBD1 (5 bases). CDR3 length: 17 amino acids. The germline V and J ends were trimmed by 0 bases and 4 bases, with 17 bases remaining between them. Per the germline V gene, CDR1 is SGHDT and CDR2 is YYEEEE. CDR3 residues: CASSLGRKRGFYNEQFF. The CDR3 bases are TGTGCCAGCAGCTTGGGGCGGAAAAGGGGATTTTACAATGAGCAGTTCTTC.

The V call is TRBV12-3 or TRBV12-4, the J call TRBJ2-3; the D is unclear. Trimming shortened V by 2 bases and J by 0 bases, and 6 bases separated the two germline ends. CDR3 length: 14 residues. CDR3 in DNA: TGTGCCAGCAGTTTAAGGTGGAGCACAGATACGCAGTATTTT. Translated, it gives CASSLRWSTDTQYF.

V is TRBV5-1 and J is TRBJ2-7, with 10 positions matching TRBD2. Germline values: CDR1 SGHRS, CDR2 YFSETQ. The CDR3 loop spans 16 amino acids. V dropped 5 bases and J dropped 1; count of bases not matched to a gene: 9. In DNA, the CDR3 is TGCGCCAGCAGGGCTGGGACTAGCGTTACGTCCTACGAGCAGTACTTC. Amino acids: CASRAGTSVTSYEQYF.

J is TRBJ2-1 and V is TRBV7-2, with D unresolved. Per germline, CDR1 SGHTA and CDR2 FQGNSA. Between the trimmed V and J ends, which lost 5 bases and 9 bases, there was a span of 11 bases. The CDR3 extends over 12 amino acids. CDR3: CASSALTGEQFF. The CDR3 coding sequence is TGTGCCAGCAGCGCCTTGACCGGTGAGCAGTTCTTC.

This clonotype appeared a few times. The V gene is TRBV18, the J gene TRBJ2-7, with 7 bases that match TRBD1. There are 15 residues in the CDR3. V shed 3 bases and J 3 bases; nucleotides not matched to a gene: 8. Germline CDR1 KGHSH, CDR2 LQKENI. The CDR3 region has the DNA TGTGCCAGCTCACCGTCACAGGGGCTTGACTACGAGCAGTACTTC. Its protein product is CASSPSQGLDYEQYF.

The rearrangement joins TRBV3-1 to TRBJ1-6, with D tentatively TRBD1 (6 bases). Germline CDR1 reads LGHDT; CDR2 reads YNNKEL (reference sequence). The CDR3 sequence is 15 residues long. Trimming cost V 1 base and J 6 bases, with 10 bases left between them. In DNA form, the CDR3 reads TGTGCCAGCAGCCAAGGGACAGCACTTAATTCACCCCTCCACTTT. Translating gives CASSQGTALNSPLHF.

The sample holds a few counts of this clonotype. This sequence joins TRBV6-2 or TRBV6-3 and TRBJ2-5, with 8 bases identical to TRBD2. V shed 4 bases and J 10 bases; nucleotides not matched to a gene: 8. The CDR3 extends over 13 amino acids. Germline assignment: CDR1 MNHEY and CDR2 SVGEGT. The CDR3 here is CASSSRTSHSQYF. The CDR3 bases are TGTGCCAGCAGTTCCCGGACTAGCCACAGCCAGTACTTC.

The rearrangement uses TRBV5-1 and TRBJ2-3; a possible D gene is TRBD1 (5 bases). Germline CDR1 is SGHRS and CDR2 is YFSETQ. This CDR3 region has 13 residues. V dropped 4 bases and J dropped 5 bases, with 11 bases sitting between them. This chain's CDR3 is CASSQGFEDTQYF. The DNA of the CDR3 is TGCGCCAGCAGCCAGGGCTTCGAAGATACGCAGTATTTT.

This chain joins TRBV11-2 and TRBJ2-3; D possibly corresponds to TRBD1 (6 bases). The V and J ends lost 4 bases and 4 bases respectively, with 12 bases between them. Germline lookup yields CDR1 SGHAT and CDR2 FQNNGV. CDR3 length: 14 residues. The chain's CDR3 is CASSSVGAPDTQYF. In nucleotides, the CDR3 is TGTGCCAGCAGCTCAGTGGGGGCCCCAGATACGCAGTATTTT.